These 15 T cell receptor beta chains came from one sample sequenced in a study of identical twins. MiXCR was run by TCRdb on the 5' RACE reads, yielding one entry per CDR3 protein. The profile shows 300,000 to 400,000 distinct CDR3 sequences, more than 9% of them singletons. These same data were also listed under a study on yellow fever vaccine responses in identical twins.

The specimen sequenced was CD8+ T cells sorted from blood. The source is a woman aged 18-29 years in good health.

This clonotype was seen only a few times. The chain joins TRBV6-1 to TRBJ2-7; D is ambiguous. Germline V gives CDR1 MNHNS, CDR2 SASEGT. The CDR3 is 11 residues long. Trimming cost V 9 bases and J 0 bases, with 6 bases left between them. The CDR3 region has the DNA TGTGCCAGTCGGAACTCCTACGAGCAGTACGTC. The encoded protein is CASRNSYEQYV.

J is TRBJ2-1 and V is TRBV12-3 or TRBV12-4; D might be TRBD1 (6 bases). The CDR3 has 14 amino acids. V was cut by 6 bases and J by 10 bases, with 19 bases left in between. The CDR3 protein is CASSPQGIRAEQFF. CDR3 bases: TGTGCCAGCAGCCCACAGGGTATTCGAGCGGAGCAGTTCTTC.

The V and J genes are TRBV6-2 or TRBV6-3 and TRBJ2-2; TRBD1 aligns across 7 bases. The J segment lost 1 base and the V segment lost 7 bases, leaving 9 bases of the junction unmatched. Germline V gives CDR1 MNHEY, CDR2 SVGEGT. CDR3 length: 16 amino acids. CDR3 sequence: CASIQLRDRNTGELFF. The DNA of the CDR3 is TGTGCCAGCATTCAGCTCCGGGACAGGAACACCGGGGAGCTGTTTTTT.

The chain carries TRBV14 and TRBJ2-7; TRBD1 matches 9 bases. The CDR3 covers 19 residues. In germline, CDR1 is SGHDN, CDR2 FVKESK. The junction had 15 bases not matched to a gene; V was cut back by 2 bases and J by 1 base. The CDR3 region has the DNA TGTGCCAGCAGCCAATACCTTTTGGGGACAGGGTTGGGGTCCTACGAGCAGTACTTC. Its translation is CASSQYLLGTGLGSYEQYF.

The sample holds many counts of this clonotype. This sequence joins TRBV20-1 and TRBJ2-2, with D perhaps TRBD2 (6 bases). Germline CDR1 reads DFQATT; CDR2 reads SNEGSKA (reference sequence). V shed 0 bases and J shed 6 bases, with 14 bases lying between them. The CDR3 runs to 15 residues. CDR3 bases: TGCAGTGCTAGAGATTTCCGACTAGATGCCGGGGAGCTGTTTTTT. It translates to CSARDFRLDAGELFF.

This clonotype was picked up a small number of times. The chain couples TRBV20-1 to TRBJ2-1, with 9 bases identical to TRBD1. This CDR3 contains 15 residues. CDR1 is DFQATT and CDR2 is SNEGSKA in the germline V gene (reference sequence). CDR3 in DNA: TGCAGATGGCTGGGGACAGGGAGCTCCTACAATGAGCAGTTCTTC. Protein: CRWLGTGSSYNEQFF.

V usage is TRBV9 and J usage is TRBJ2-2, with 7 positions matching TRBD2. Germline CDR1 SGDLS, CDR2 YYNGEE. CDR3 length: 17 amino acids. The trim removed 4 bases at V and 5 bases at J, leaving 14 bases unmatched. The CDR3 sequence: CASSTSLREGPTGELFF. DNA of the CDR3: TGTGCCAGCAGCACCTCGCTAAGGGAGGGCCCTACCGGGGAGCTGTTTTTT.

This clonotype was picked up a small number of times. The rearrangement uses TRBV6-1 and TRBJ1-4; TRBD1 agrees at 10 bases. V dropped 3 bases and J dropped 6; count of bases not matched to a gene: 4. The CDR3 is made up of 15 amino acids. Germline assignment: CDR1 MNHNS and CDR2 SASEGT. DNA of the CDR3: TGTGCCAGCAGTGATCCGGGACAGGGGTATGAAAAACTGTTTTTT. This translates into CASSDPGQGYEKLFF.

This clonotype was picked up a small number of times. CDR3 loop: CASSITNRVYEQYV. In DNA form, the CDR3 reads TGTGCCAGCAGTATAACGAACAGGGTCTACGAGCAGTACGTC. This chain links TRBV28 with TRBJ2-7, with D perhaps matching TRBD1 (6 bases). With 5 bases removed from V and 3 bases from J, the gap between germline ends came to 14 bases. Germline V gene sequence: CDR1 MDHEN, CDR2 SYDVKM. The CDR3 runs 14 residues.

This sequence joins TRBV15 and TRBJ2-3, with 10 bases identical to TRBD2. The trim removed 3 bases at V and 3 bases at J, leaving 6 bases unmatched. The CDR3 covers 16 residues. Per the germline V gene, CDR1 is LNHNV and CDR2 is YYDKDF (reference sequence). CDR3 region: CATSSPLAGATDTQYF. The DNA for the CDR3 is TGTGCCACCAGCAGCCCCCTAGCGGGAGCTACAGATACGCAGTATTTT.

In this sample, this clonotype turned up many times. CDR3 protein: CASSFTSGGDEQFF. The CDR3, as DNA: TGTGCCAGCAGCTTTACTAGCGGGGGGGATGAGCAGTTCTTC. This chain uses TRBV5-6 with TRBJ2-1; TRBD2 agrees at 13 bases. V shed 2 bases and J 8 bases; nucleotides not matched to a gene: 1. This CDR3 is built from 14 residues. Germline CDR1 and CDR2: SGHDT and YYEEEE.

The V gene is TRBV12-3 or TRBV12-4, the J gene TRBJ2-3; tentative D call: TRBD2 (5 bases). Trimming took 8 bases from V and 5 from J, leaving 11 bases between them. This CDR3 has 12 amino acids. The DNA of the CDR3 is TGTGCCAGCTCTGAGGGCGGAGATACGCAGTATTTT. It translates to CASSEGGDTQYF.

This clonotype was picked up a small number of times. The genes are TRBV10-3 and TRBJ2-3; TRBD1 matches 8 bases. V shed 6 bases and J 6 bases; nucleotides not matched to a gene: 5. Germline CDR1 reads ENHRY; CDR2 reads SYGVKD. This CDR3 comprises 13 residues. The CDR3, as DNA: TGTGCCATCAGCGACAGGGGATGGGATACGCAGTATTTT. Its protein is CAISDRGWDTQYF.

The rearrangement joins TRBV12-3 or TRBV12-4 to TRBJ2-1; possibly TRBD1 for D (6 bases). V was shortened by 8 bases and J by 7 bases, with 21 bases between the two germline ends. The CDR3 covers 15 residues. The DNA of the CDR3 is TGTGCCAGCCCCAACCCCGCCTTTCAGGGGAATGAGCAGTTCTTC. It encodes CASPNPAFQGNEQFF.

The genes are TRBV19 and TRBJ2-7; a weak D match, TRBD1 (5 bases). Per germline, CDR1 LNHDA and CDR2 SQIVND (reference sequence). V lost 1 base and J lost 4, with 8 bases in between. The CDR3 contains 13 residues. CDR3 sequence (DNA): TGTGCCAGTAGTATAGGGGGCGGATACGAGCAGTACTTC. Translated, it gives CASSIGGGYEQYF. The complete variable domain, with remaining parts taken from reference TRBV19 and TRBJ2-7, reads DGGITQSPKYLFRKEGQNVTLSCEQNLNHDAMYWYRQDPGQGLRLIYYSQIVNDFQKGDIAEGYSVSREKKESFPLTVTSAQKNPTAFYLCASSIGGGYEQYFGPGTRLTVT.